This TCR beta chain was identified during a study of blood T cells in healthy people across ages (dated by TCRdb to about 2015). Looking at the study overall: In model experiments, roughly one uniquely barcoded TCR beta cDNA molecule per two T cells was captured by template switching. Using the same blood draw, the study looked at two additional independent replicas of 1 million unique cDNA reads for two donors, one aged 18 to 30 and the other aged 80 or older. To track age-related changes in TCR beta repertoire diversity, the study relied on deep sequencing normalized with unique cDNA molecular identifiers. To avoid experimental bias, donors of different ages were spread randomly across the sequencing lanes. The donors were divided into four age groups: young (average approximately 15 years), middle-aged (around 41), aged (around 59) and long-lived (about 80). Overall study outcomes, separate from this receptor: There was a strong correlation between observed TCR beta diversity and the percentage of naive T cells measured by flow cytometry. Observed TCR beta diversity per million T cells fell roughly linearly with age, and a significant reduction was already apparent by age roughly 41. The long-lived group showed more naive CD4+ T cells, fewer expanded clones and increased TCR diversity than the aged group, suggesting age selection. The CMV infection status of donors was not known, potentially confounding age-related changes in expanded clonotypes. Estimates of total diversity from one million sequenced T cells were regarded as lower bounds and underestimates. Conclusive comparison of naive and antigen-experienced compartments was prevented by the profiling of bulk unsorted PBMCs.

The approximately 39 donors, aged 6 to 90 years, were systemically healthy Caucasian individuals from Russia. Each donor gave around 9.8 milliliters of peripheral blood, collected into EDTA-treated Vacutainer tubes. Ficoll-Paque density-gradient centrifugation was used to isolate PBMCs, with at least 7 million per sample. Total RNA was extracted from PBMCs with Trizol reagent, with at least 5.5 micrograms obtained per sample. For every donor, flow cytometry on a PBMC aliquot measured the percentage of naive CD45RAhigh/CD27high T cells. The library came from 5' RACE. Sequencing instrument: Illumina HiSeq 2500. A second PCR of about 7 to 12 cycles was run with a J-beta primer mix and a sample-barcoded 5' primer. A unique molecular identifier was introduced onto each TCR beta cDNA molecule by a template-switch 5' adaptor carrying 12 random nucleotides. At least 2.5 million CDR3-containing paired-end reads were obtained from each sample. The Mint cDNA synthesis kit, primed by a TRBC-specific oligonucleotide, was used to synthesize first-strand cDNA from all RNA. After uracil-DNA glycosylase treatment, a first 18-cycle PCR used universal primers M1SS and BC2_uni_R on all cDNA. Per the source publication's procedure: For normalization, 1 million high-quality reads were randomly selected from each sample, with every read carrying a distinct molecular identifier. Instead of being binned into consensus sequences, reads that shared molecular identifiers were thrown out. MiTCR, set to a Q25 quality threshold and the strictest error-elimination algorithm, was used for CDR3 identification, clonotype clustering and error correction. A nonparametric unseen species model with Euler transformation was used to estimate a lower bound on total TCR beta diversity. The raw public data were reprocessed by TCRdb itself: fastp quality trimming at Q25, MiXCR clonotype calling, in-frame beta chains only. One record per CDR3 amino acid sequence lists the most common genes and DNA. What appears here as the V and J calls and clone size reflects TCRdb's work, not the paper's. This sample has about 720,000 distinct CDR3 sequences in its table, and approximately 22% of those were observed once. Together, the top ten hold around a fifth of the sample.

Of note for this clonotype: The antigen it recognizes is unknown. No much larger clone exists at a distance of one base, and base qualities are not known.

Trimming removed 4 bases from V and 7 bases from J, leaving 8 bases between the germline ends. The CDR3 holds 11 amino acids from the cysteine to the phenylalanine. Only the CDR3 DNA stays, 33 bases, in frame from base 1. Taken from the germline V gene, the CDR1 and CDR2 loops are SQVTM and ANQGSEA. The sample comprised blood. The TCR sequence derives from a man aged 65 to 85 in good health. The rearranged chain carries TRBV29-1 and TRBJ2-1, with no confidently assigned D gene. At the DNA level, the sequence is TGCAGCGTTGCAGGTCCGAATGAGCAGTTCTTC. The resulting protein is CSVAGPNEQFF.